The 11 T cell receptor beta chains below were found in one sample sequenced in a study of cytomegalovirus exposure and HLA in healthy donors. TCRdb's copy holds only in-frame clones and misses some; the assay was immunoSEQ multiplex PCR. The sample yields approximately 260,000 clones, more than 75% seen once. Sequenced: PBMCs. These receptors all stem from a woman aged 25 to 45 in good health and CMV-seropositive.

This chain connects TRBV29-1 to TRBJ2-7; 9 positions agree with TRBD2. V shed 0 bases, J shed 7 bases, and the junction held 7 bases outside the gene matches. The germline V gene has CDR1 SQVTM and CDR2 ANQGSEA. This CDR3 has 14 amino acids. The CDR3 is CSVEDTQRGVEQYF. The CDR3 DNA follows: TGCAGCGTTGAAGATACCCAGCGGGGGGTGGAGCAGTACTTC.

J is TRBJ2-3 and V is TRBV11-3; TRBD1 matches 10 bases. Trimming at V came to 0 bases and at J to 4 bases, leaving 4 bases not matched to a gene. The CDR3 covers 16 residues. From germline, CDR1 is SGHNT and CDR2 YENEEA. The CDR3 sequence is CASSLDRGQGADTQYF. CDR3 sequence (DNA): TGTGCCAGCAGCTTAGATCGTGGACAGGGGGCAGATACGCAGTATTTT. Combining the CDR3 with reference TRBV11-3 and TRBJ2-3 gives the whole variable domain EAGVVQSPRYKIIEKKQPVAFWCNPISGHNTLYWYLQNLGQGPELLIRYENEEAVDDSQLPKDRFSAERLKGVDSTLKIQPAELGDSAVYLCASSLDRGQGADTQYFGPGTRLTVL.

This sequence joins TRBV28 and TRBJ1-1; weak D call: TRBD1 (5 bases). CDR3 length: 13 amino acids. V gave up 4 bases and J gave up 4 bases, with 10 bases separating them. Germline lookup yields CDR1 MDHEN and CDR2 SYDVKM. The CDR3 here is CASSYPGGTEAFF. As DNA, the CDR3 is TGTGCCAGCAGTTACCCCGGGGGCACTGAAGCTTTCTTT.

The chain is built from TRBV5-1 and TRBJ2-5; 10 positions match TRBD1. The CDR3 is 19 residues long. Germline CDR1 reads SGHRS; CDR2 reads YFSETQ. V gave up 0 bases and J gave up 5 bases; unmatched junction bases: 16. CDR3 in DNA: TGCGCCAGCAGCTTGGATCTGGTTAGGGACAGGGGAAAGTCGGAGACCCAGTACTTC. Its protein is CASSLDLVRDRGKSETQYF. Full variable domain (outside the CDR3, taken from reference TRBV5-1 and TRBJ2-5): KAGVTQTPRYLIKTRGQQVTLSCSPISGHRSVSWYQQTPGQGLQFLFEYFSETQRNKGNFPGRFSGRQFSNSRSEMNVSTLELGDSALYLCASSLDLVRDRGKSETQYFGPGTRLLVL.

The rearrangement uses TRBV7-7 and TRBJ2-3; tentative D call: TRBD1 (6 bases). The CDR3 consists of 13 residues. Germline CDR1 and CDR2: SSHAT and FNYEAQ (reference sequence). The CDR3 spells CALNPTGWDTQYF. The CDR3 DNA reads TGTGCGCTAAACCCGACAGGCTGGGATACGCAGTATTTT. Complete variable domain (other parts from reference TRBV7-7 and TRBJ2-3): GAGVSQSPRYKVTKRGQDVTLRCDPISSHATLYWYQQALGQGPEFLTYFNYEAQPDKSGLPSDRFSAERPEGSISTLTIQRTEQRDSAMYRCALNPTGWDTQYFGPGTRLTVL.

The gene calls are TRBV19 and TRBJ2-1; 7 nucleotides match TRBD2. Germline CDR1 and CDR2: LNHDA and SQIVND (reference sequence). After removal of 8 bases from V and 2 bases from J, the junction contained 3 bases not matched to a gene. The CDR3 runs to 13 residues. In nucleotides, the CDR3 is TGTGCCAGTGCGGGAGACGCCTACAATGAGCAGTTCTTC. Amino acids: CASAGDAYNEQFF. The entire variable domain, with the rest obtained from reference TRBV19 and TRBJ2-1, is as follows: DGGITQSPKYLFRKEGQNVTLSCEQNLNHDAMYWYRQDPGQGLRLIYYSQIVNDFQKGDIAEGYSVSREKKESFPLTVTSAQKNPTAFYLCASAGDAYNEQFFGPGTRLTVL.

V usage is TRBV7-2 and J usage is TRBJ2-1; TRBD2 matches 11 bases. V was pared by 0 bases and J by 4 bases, with 14 bases of the junction left unmatched. The germline V gene has CDR1 SGHTA and CDR2 FQGNSA. The CDR3 runs to 20 residues. This CDR3 reads CASSLAWVSASGRNYNEQFF. In DNA, the CDR3 is TGTGCCAGCAGCTTAGCATGGGTGTCGGCTAGCGGGAGGAATTACAATGAGCAGTTCTTC. Complete variable domain (other parts from reference TRBV7-2 and TRBJ2-1): GAGVSQSPSNKVTEKGKDVELRCDPISGHTALYWYRQSLGQGLEFLIYFQGNSAPDKSGLPSDRFSAERTGGSVSTLTIQRTQQEDSAVYLCASSLAWVSASGRNYNEQFFGPGTRLTVL.

The V gene is TRBV11-2, the J gene TRBJ1-1, with 7 bases lining up with TRBD1. The CDR3 covers 14 residues. The V gene end was trimmed by 5 bases and the J gene end by 5 bases; junction bases not matched to a gene: 8. Looked up from germline, CDR1 is SGHAT and CDR2 is FQNNGV. For the CDR3, the DNA is TGTGCCAGCAGCGTCAGACAGGGTGTGACTGAAGCTTTCTTT. It codes for CASSVRQGVTEAFF.

The rearrangement joins TRBV6-6 to TRBJ2-6; D remains ambiguous. The CDR3 sequence is 15 residues long. Per germline, CDR1 MNHNY and CDR2 SVGAGI (reference sequence). Trimming took off 4 bases at V and 1 base at J, with 8 bases between the two ends. CDR3 coding DNA: TGTGCCAGCAGTTCCTACCAATCTGGGGCCAACGTCCTGACTTTC. Translating it yields CASSSYQSGANVLTF.

This clone appeared once. V usage is TRBV30 and J usage is TRBJ2-7; 8 bases are a match to TRBD1. The ends lost 3 bases at V and 4 bases at J; junction bases unmatched: 11. The CDR3 is 15 amino acids. The germline V gene has CDR1 GTSNPN and CDR2 SVGIG (reference sequence). CDR3 amino acids: CAWRADRGEEYEQYF. The CDR3 region has the DNA TGTGCCTGGAGGGCTGACAGGGGAGAGGAATACGAGCAGTACTTC.

The gene calls are TRBV6-5 and TRBJ2-3; D call uncertain. The CDR3 loop spans 15 amino acids. V was trimmed by 0 bases and J by 2 bases, leaving 9 bases between them. Germline V lookup: CDR1 MNHEY, CDR2 SVGAGI. CDR3 in amino acids: CASSYSWQITDTQYF. CDR3 DNA sequence: TGTGCCAGCAGTTACTCGTGGCAGATCACAGATACGCAGTATTTT.